Listed below are T cell receptor beta chains from one sample, sequenced in a study of blood T cell repertoires in COVID-19. Profiling relied on immunoSEQ multiplex PCR, and the TCRdb table lists in-frame clones only, not all of them. The sample includes hundreds of thousands of clones, roughly 86% of them seen just once. The specimen sequenced was PBMCs or T cells enriched from blood (not recorded which). Receptors originate from a young woman who had recovered from COVID-19. Each CDR3 is given with its conserved first and last residue. The D gene is left open where the match is weak. Clone size is stated in some rows and not others, as once, few, many or a class when expanded.

abundance: NA; j_gene: TRBJ1-1; d_gene: NA; v_gene: TRBV9; CDR3nt: TGTGCCAGCAGCCTGAACAGGGTGAACACTGAAGCTTTCTTT; CDR3aa: CASSLNRVNTEAFF
abundance: NA; j_gene: TRBJ1-1; d_gene: TRBD1; v_gene: TRBV9; CDR3nt: TGTGCCAGCAGCGTAGAGGCAGGGGGCTACACTGAAGCTTTCTTT; CDR3aa: CASSVEAGGYTEAFF
abundance: NA; j_gene: TRBJ1-2; d_gene: NA; v_gene: TRBV6-5; CDR3nt: TGTGCCAGCAGTTATTTTTGGAGGTCAGCCGATGGCTACACCTTC; CDR3aa: CASSYFWRSADGYTF
abundance: NA; j_gene: TRBJ1-1; d_gene: TRBD1; v_gene: TRBV6-5; CDR3nt: TGTGCCAGCAGCAGCGAGGGGGCCGTGACTGAAGCTTTCTTT; CDR3aa: CASSSEGAVTEAFF
abundance: NA; j_gene: TRBJ2-2; d_gene: NA; v_gene: TRBV6-6; CDR3nt: TGTGCCAGCAGAGTCGGGGTTGCCGGGGAGCTGTTTTTT; CDR3aa: CASRVGVAGELFF
abundance: NA; j_gene: TRBJ2-3; d_gene: TRBD2; v_gene: TRBV2; CDR3nt: TGTGCCAGCAGCCGACTAGCGGGGGGCACAGATACGCAGTATTTT; CDR3aa: CASSRLAGGTDTQYF
abundance: NA; j_gene: TRBJ2-1; d_gene: TRBD2; v_gene: TRBV28; CDR3nt: TGTGCCAGCAGTTTTAGCGGGGGGGCCAATGAGCAGTTCTTC; CDR3aa: CASSFSGGANEQFF
abundance: NA; j_gene: TRBJ1-3; d_gene: NA; v_gene: TRBV5-1; CDR3nt: TGCGCCAGCAGCTTCAAAACGGGGACTCCCTCCGGAGTCTCTGGAAACACCATATATTTT; CDR3aa: CASSFKTGTPSGVSGNTIYF
abundance: NA; j_gene: TRBJ2-3; d_gene: NA; v_gene: TRBV27; CDR3nt: TGTGCCAGCAATGGCGGAAGCACAGATACGCAGTATTTT; CDR3aa: CASNGGSTDTQYF
abundance: NA; j_gene: TRBJ2-5; d_gene: NA; v_gene: TRBV10-1; CDR3nt: TGCGCCAGCAGTGAGTCCCCGGCAGGGGACGTTCAAGAGACCCAGTACTTC; CDR3aa: CASSESPAGDVQETQYF
abundance: NA; j_gene: TRBJ2-1; d_gene: NA; v_gene: TRBV11-3; CDR3nt: TGTGCCAGCAGCTTAGACGGTCAGCGCAATGAGCAGTTCTTC; CDR3aa: CASSLDGQRNEQFF
abundance: NA; j_gene: TRBJ1-1; d_gene: TRBD1; v_gene: TRBV9; CDR3nt: TGTGCCAGCAGCCCAGACAGGGGGCAAGGGACTGAAGCTTTCTTT; CDR3aa: CASSPDRGQGTEAFF
abundance: NA; j_gene: TRBJ1-2; d_gene: NA; v_gene: TRBV4-3; CDR3nt: TGCGCCAGCAGCCAAGCGGGCAGGGGCCGGTATGGCTACACCTTC; CDR3aa: CASSQAGRGRYGYTF
abundance: NA; j_gene: TRBJ2-3; d_gene: NA; v_gene: TRBV9; CDR3nt: TGTGCCAGCAGCGTAGACCTAGCGAGCACAGATACGCAGTATTTT; CDR3aa: CASSVDLASTDTQYF
abundance: NA; j_gene: TRBJ2-7; d_gene: TRBD1; v_gene: TRBV2; CDR3nt: TGTGCCAGGAGGGACAGGGGTTACGAGCAGTACTTC; CDR3aa: CARRDRGYEQYF
abundance: NA; j_gene: TRBJ2-2; d_gene: NA; v_gene: TRBV28; CDR3nt: TGTGCCAGCAGTTCACCAAGTCGGGATATTTATACCGGGGAGCTGTTTTTT; CDR3aa: CASSSPSRDIYTGELFF
abundance: once; j_gene: TRBJ1-6; d_gene: NA; v_gene: TRBV21-1; CDR3nt: TGTGCCAGCAGCAAAGCCGGCGAGGGACAGGGTGAGTCACCCCTCCACTTT; CDR3aa: CASSKAGEGQGESPLHF
abundance: NA; j_gene: TRBJ2-4; d_gene: TRBD2; v_gene: TRBV3-1/TRBV3-2; CDR3nt: TGTGCCAGCAGCCAAGATGGGATTGTAAGACTAGCGGGGGTTAAAAACATTCAGTACTTC; CDR3aa: CASSQDGIVRLAGVKNIQYF
abundance: NA; j_gene: TRBJ2-2; d_gene: TRBD1; v_gene: TRBV18; CDR3nt: TGTGCCAGCTCACAAGGACAGGCCGGGGAGCTGTTTTTT; CDR3aa: CASSQGQAGELFF
abundance: once; j_gene: TRBJ2-1; d_gene: NA; v_gene: TRBV10-2; CDR3nt: TGCGCCAGCAGAGGGCTAGCGCTACACAATGAGCAGTTCTTC; CDR3aa: CASRGLALHNEQFF
abundance: NA; j_gene: TRBJ1-3; d_gene: TRBD1; v_gene: TRBV4-3; CDR3nt: TGCGCCAGCAGCCTCTCATGGACAGGGGTCGGAAACACCATATATTTT; CDR3aa: CASSLSWTGVGNTIYF
abundance: NA; j_gene: TRBJ1-2; d_gene: NA; v_gene: TRBV7-9; CDR3nt: TGTGCCAGCAGCTTTCCCGCAGGCTCAGCTAACTATGGCTACACCTTC; CDR3aa: CASSFPAGSANYGYTF
abundance: once; j_gene: TRBJ1-1; d_gene: NA; v_gene: TRBV7-2; CDR3nt: TGTGCCAGCAGCTTTCGTTCGGGACTGGGGACTGAAGCTTTCTTT; CDR3aa: CASSFRSGLGTEAFF
abundance: NA; j_gene: TRBJ2-6; d_gene: TRBD1; v_gene: TRBV27; CDR3nt: TGTGCCAGCAGTTGGACAGGGGGCGCCTCTGGGGCCAACGTCCTGACTTTC; CDR3aa: CASSWTGGASGANVLTF
abundance: NA; j_gene: TRBJ1-5; d_gene: NA; v_gene: TRBV13; CDR3nt: TGTGCCAGCAGCGAAGCTCAGGGGAGATTGAATCAGCCCCAGCATTTT; CDR3aa: CASSEAQGRLNQPQHF
abundance: NA; j_gene: TRBJ1-1; d_gene: NA; v_gene: TRBV4-1; CDR3nt: TGCGCCAGCAGCCAAGAAATAACGACACCGAAGAACACTGAAGCTTTCTTT; CDR3aa: CASSQEITTPKNTEAFF
abundance: NA; j_gene: TRBJ2-7; d_gene: TRBD1; v_gene: TRBV2; CDR3nt: TGTGCCAGCAGTGTAGGGACAGGAGGACTGGGCGAGCAGTACTTC; CDR3aa: CASSVGTGGLGEQYF
abundance: NA; j_gene: TRBJ2-1; d_gene: NA; v_gene: TRBV9; CDR3nt: TGTGCCAGCAGCCCCCCAGGGGCGGGAGTTATTGAGGGGCAGTTCTTC; CDR3aa: CASSPPGAGVIEGQFF
abundance: NA; j_gene: TRBJ1-1; d_gene: NA; v_gene: TRBV27; CDR3nt: TGTGCCAGCAGTTTTGTAGGGGCGAACACTGAAGCTTTCTTT; CDR3aa: CASSFVGANTEAFF
abundance: NA; j_gene: TRBJ1-5; d_gene: NA; v_gene: TRBV18; CDR3nt: TGTGCCAGCTCATACTCAGGGGCTGATCAGCCCCAGCATTTT; CDR3aa: CASSYSGADQPQHF
abundance: NA; j_gene: TRBJ2-2; d_gene: NA; v_gene: TRBV3-1/TRBV3-2; CDR3nt: TGTGCCAGCAGCCCTGAGGGAACCGGGACCGGGGAGCTGTTTTTT; CDR3aa: CASSPEGTGTGELFF
abundance: NA; j_gene: TRBJ1-2; d_gene: NA; v_gene: TRBV7-9; CDR3nt: TGTGCCAGCAGCCCCCTACCTGGGGGGGCCTATGGCTACACCTTC; CDR3aa: CASSPLPGGAYGYTF
abundance: NA; j_gene: TRBJ1-2; d_gene: TRBD1; v_gene: TRBV5-1; CDR3nt: TGCGCCAGCAGCTTCCGGACAGGGGGCGTGGGTGGCTACACCTTC; CDR3aa: CASSFRTGGVGGYTF
abundance: NA; j_gene: TRBJ2-1; d_gene: TRBD2; v_gene: TRBV28; CDR3nt: TGTGCCTCTAGGGGCGGCGGGAGGGTACATGAGCAGTTCTTC; CDR3aa: CASRGGGRVHEQFF
abundance: NA; j_gene: TRBJ1-2; d_gene: NA; v_gene: TRBV20-1; CDR3nt: TGCAGTGCTAGTAAGCAGGGAGGAGACTATGGCTACACCTTC; CDR3aa: CSASKQGGDYGYTF
abundance: NA; j_gene: TRBJ2-1; d_gene: TRBD1; v_gene: TRBV2; CDR3nt: TGTGCCACAGCCCGGGACAGGAAATATGAGCAGTTCTTC; CDR3aa: CATARDRKYEQFF
abundance: NA; j_gene: TRBJ2-1; d_gene: NA; v_gene: TRBV18; CDR3nt: TGTGCCAGCTCACTAGGCGTTACGGGGAATGAGCAGTTCTTC; CDR3aa: CASSLGVTGNEQFF
abundance: NA; j_gene: TRBJ2-3; d_gene: NA; v_gene: TRBV5-1; CDR3nt: TGCGCCAGCAGAATAGACACAGATACGCAGTATTTT; CDR3aa: CASRIDTDTQYF
abundance: once; j_gene: TRBJ2-5; d_gene: NA; v_gene: TRBV7-2; CDR3nt: TGTGCCAGCAGCTTTGGACAGAAACAAGAGACCCAGTACTTC; CDR3aa: CASSFGQKQETQYF
abundance: once; j_gene: TRBJ2-5; d_gene: NA; v_gene: TRBV18; CDR3nt: TGTGCCAGCTCACCACCTACAGCAGAAGAGACCCAGTACTTC; CDR3aa: CASSPPTAEETQYF
abundance: once; j_gene: TRBJ2-5; d_gene: TRBD2; v_gene: TRBV9; CDR3nt: TGTGCCAGCAGCGTCGGGCCCGCCAAGAGGATTACTAGCGGGAAAGAGACCCAGTACTTC; CDR3aa: CASSVGPAKRITSGKETQYF
abundance: NA; j_gene: TRBJ2-7; d_gene: TRBD2; v_gene: TRBV27; CDR3nt: TGTGCCAGCAGATTAGCGGGAGCTAACTACGAGCAGTACTTC; CDR3aa: CASRLAGANYEQYF
abundance: NA; j_gene: TRBJ1-1; d_gene: NA; v_gene: TRBV6-4; CDR3nt: TGTGCCAGCACGGTCGAACAGCTGAACACTGAAGCTTTCTTT; CDR3aa: CASTVEQLNTEAFF
abundance: NA; j_gene: TRBJ2-3; d_gene: NA; v_gene: TRBV6-5; CDR3nt: TGTGCCAGCAGTTTCGGACATACCGCAACAGATACGCAGTATTTT; CDR3aa: CASSFGHTATDTQYF
abundance: NA; j_gene: TRBJ2-4; d_gene: TRBD1; v_gene: TRBV5-4; CDR3nt: TGTGCCAGCAGCTTTGGGACAGGGGGAAATCGACGATTCCAAAACATTCAGTACTTC; CDR3aa: CASSFGTGGNRRFQNIQYF
abundance: NA; j_gene: TRBJ2-5; d_gene: NA; v_gene: TRBV5-1; CDR3nt: TGCGCCAGCAGCTTGCCGGCGGGCCAGGAGACCCAGTACTTC; CDR3aa: CASSLPAGQETQYF
abundance: NA; j_gene: TRBJ2-1; d_gene: TRBD2; v_gene: TRBV11-3; CDR3nt: TGTGCCAGCAGCCGGGGACTAGCGAACGCCAATGAGCAGTTCTTC; CDR3aa: CASSRGLANANEQFF
abundance: NA; j_gene: TRBJ2-2; d_gene: NA; v_gene: TRBV7-9; CDR3nt: TGTGCCAGCAGCACTCTAAAAATCACCGGGGAGCTGTTTTTT; CDR3aa: CASSTLKITGELFF
abundance: NA; j_gene: TRBJ2-1; d_gene: TRBD2; v_gene: TRBV24-1; CDR3nt: TGTGCCACCAGTGTTGGGACTAGCGGGATTGAGCATGAGCAGTTCTTC; CDR3aa: CATSVGTSGIEHEQFF
abundance: NA; j_gene: TRBJ1-2; d_gene: NA; v_gene: TRBV6-2/TRBV6-3; CDR3nt: TGTGCCAGCAGTAACACAGGGTCCTATGGCTACACCTTC; CDR3aa: CASSNTGSYGYTF
abundance: NA; j_gene: TRBJ2-7; d_gene: NA; v_gene: TRBV4-3; CDR3nt: TGCGCCAGCAGCCAAGAAACAGGGTTCCTTTACGAGCAGTACTTC; CDR3aa: CASSQETGFLYEQYF
abundance: NA; j_gene: TRBJ1-4; d_gene: NA; v_gene: TRBV2; CDR3nt: TGTGCCAGCAGTGAGGGACAAGCAACTAATGAAAAACTGTTTTTT; CDR3aa: CASSEGQATNEKLFF
abundance: medium-sized; j_gene: TRBJ2-7; d_gene: TRBD2; v_gene: TRBV2; CDR3nt: TGTGCCAGCAGTCCGCCTGCAATGACTAGCGGGGGCCCCTTGACGGACGAGCAGTACTTC; CDR3aa: CASSPPAMTSGGPLTDEQYF
abundance: NA; j_gene: TRBJ2-2; d_gene: NA; v_gene: TRBV7-2; CDR3nt: TGTGCCAGCAGCGGGAGAATCGCGAACACCGGGGAGCTGTTTTTT; CDR3aa: CASSGRIANTGELFF